This record looks at one T cell receptor beta chain sequence and its context. This specimen belongs to a study of blood T cell repertoires in COVID-19. Turning to the study itself: Specimens from acute and convalescent COVID-19 originated in the United States, Italy and Spain. PBMCs, B-cell-depleted T cells, or T cells provided the cDNA or gDNA that made up the material.

Original analysis: Scientists estimated how many nucleated cells there were by amplifying reference gene primers. TCRdb keeps only in-frame clones here, not all; method: immunoSEQ multiplex PCR. Clone size and V and J calls were adopted from that table, with D and trimming inferred from the DNA. The repertoire holds 250,000 to 300,000 clones, with roughly 80% as singletons. The study recruited exposed participants who had met a COVID-19 case within 2 weeks before entry. Germline-derived CDR1 and CDR2 are ENHRY and SYGVKD. The CDR3 spans 13 residues. Trimming shortened V by 7 bases and J by 2 bases, and 9 bases separated the two germline ends.

This chain connects TRBV10-3 to TRBJ1-3; perhaps TRBD1 as D (5 bases). This TCR was recovered from a middle-aged man who had been exposed to COVID-19. Specimen: PBMCs or T cells enriched from blood (not recorded which). The CDR3 nucleotides are TGTGCCATCACCCCGGGGGCTGGAAACACCATATATTTT. It translates to CAITPGAGNTIYF.